A single sample is the source of the 15 T cell receptor beta chains below, sequenced in a study of T cells in localized non-small cell lung cancer. Sequenced by immunoSEQ multiplex PCR; TCRdb stores in-frame clones only, minus some. Of 1,500 or so clones in the sample, over 25% were seen once. The material was normal lung tissue next to the tumor, obtained before any cancer treatment. Every receptor here comes from a man aged 40 to 75 with stage III squamous cell lung carcinoma.

The chain carries TRBV16 and TRBJ1-1; the D is unclear. V lost 3 bases to trimming and J lost 3 bases, with 5 bases between them. Germline CDR1 is KGHSY and CDR2 is FQNENV. This CDR3 spans 12 amino acids. CDR3: CASSHAYTEAFF. DNA of the CDR3: TGTGCCAGCAGCCATGCGTACACTGAAGCTTTCTTT.

The chain couples TRBV5-1 to TRBJ1-1; TRBD1 is a possible D gene (6 bases). CDR1 and CDR2 from the germline V gene are SGHRS and YFSETQ. The V end was cut by 6 bases, the J end by 2 bases, with 17 bases between. This CDR3 has 15 amino acids. The CDR3 DNA is TGCGCCAGCACCCCGCGGACAGAATCTAACACTGAAGCTTTCTTT. It encodes CASTPRTESNTEAFF.

By its share, this clone is large (0.1 to 1%). This chain joins TRBV6-8 and TRBJ1-2, with unresolved D. The CDR3 loop spans 14 amino acids. The V gene's germline CDR1 is MNHGY and CDR2 SAAAGT. The ends were cut back, 0 bases at V and 8 bases at J, with 13 bases in the middle. This CDR3 reads CASSYSIATGGYTF. In DNA, the CDR3 is TGTGCCAGCAGTTACTCGATCGCAACGGGCGGCTACACCTTC.

The rearrangement links TRBV19 to TRBJ2-1; 7 bases are a match to TRBD2. J gave up 5 bases and V 7 bases, and 8 bases lay outside the gene matches. CDR1 LNHDA and CDR2 SQIVND come from the germline V gene (reference sequence). This CDR3 region has 14 residues. DNA of the CDR3: TGTGCCAGTAATTTCCAGCGGGGCCACAATGAGCAGTTCTTC. Translation gives CASNFQRGHNEQFF.

By its share, this clone is large (0.1 to 1%). The chain couples TRBV11-3 to TRBJ2-5; the D is unclear. Deletions cut 5 bases from V and 7 bases from J, with 17 bases between. The germline V gene encodes CDR1 SGHNT and CDR2 YENEEA. CDR3 length: 14 residues. The CDR3, as DNA: TGTGCCAGCAGCCAAATCCCGGTTCTGGGGACCCAGTACTTC. Amino acids: CASSQIPVLGTQYF. The full variable domain, its missing parts supplied by reference TRBV11-3 and TRBJ2-5, is EAGVVQSPRYKIIEKKQPVAFWCNPISGHNTLYWYLQNLGQGPELLIRYENEEAVDDSQLPKDRFSAERLKGVDSTLKIQPAELGDSAVYLCASSQIPVLGTQYFGPGTRLLVL.

In its sample, this clone was seen a few times. This chain uses TRBV11-3 with TRBJ1-5; D is possibly TRBD1 (5 bases). CDR3 length: 15 amino acids. V lost 1 base and J lost 3, with 10 bases in between. Germline CDR1 and CDR2: SGHNT and YENEEA. Here the CDR3 DNA reads TGTGCCAGCAGCTTAGGCAGGGAGGCCAATCAGCCCCAGCATTTT. The encoded protein is CASSLGREANQPQHF.

This clone was counted between two and nine times. The V and J genes are TRBV6-8 and TRBJ1-2; maybe TRBD1 (5 bases). V was clipped by 6 bases and J by 6 bases, with 11 bases between them. There are 12 residues in the CDR3. The germline CDR1 and CDR2 sequences are MNHGY and SAAAGT. The CDR3 DNA follows: TGTGCCAGCAGGGTAGCAGGGCATGGCTACACCTTC. Translation: CASRVAGHGYTF.

This clone showed up just a few times. V and J are TRBV16 and TRBJ1-1, with 9 bases identical to TRBD1. Per germline, CDR1 KGHSY and CDR2 FQNENV. This CDR3 spans 17 amino acids. Trimming at V came to 4 bases and at J to 1 base, leaving 10 bases not matched to a gene. This chain's CDR3 is CASSRPGQGRTNTEAFF. The CDR3, as DNA: TGTGCCAGCAGCCGCCCGGGACAGGGAAGGACGAACACTGAAGCTTTCTTT.

The chain combines TRBV14 with TRBJ1-4; no firm D call. This CDR3 spans 15 amino acids. CDR1 and CDR2 (germline): SGHDN, FVKESK. Trimming cost V 4 bases and J 0 bases, with 9 bases left between them. CDR3 amino acids: CASSLGLATNEKLFF. In DNA form, the CDR3 reads TGTGCCAGCAGCCTGGGGTTGGCAACTAATGAAAAACTGTTTTTT.

The genes are TRBV6-8 and TRBJ2-7; D remains ambiguous. Trimming left V 8 bases short and J 2 bases short, with 19 bases between. Germline loops: CDR1 MNHGY, CDR2 SAAAGT. This CDR3 is built from 15 residues. CDR3 sequence: CASEYAHDSTYEQYF. The CDR3 DNA follows: TGTGCCAGCGAGTACGCACATGACTCTACCTACGAGCAGTACTTC.

The V call is TRBV18, the J call TRBJ1-1, with D hard to call. V gave up 1 base and J gave up 4 bases, with 4 bases separating them. This CDR3 is 12 amino acids long. Germline lookup yields CDR1 KGHSH and CDR2 LQKENI. The CDR3 DNA follows: TGTGCCAGCTCACCACAGGTCACTGAAGCTTTCTTT. Translation: CASSPQVTEAFF. Complete variable domain (other parts from reference TRBV18 and TRBJ1-1): NAGVMQNPRHLVRRRGQEARLRCSPMKGHSHVYWYRQLPEEGLKFMVYLQKENIIDESGMPKERFSAEFPKEGPSILRIQQVVRGDSAAYFCASSPQVTEAFFGQGTRLTVV.

The chain is built from TRBV6-8 and TRBJ2-2; 8 bases match TRBD2. Germline-derived CDR1 and CDR2 are MNHGY and SAAAGT. The CDR3 runs 15 residues. Trimming cost V 10 bases and J 7 bases; bases outside gene matches: 14. CDR3 amino acids: CAIRDRGGPGGELFF. The CDR3 DNA is TGTGCCATCAGAGACCGGGGGGGCCCGGGCGGGGAGCTGTTTTTT.

The V call is TRBV19, the J call TRBJ1-1; TRBD1 is a possible D gene (6 bases). The germline V gene encodes CDR1 LNHDA and CDR2 SQIVND (reference sequence). The CDR3 runs 15 residues. The V end was cut by 7 bases, the J end by 0 bases, with 15 bases between. CDR3 in amino acids: CASTSKGQLNTEAFF. The CDR3 bases are TGTGCCAGTACCTCGAAAGGACAGCTGAACACTGAAGCTTTCTTT.

The chain employs TRBV29-1 and TRBJ1-1, with TRBD1 identical over 7 bases. Trimming removed 7 bases from V and 8 bases from J; junction bases left unmatched: 10. Germline V gives CDR1 SQVTM, CDR2 ANQGSEA. This CDR3 is 12 amino acids long. The CDR3 DNA is TGCAGCGCTGGGGGATTGGACAGGGAAGCTTTCTTT. It yields the protein CSAGGLDREAFF.

The chain links TRBV18 to TRBJ2-1, with D perhaps TRBD1 (6 bases). Germline CDR1 KGHSH, CDR2 LQKENI. The V and J ends lost 3 bases and 12 bases respectively, with 12 bases between them. This CDR3 comprises 12 residues. DNA of the CDR3: TGTGCCAGCTCACCCGATACGACAGGGCAGTTCTTC. As protein: CASSPDTTGQFF.